This T cell receptor beta chain originates from a study of beta chain features in type 1 diabetes. Expressed TCRB transcripts were sequenced after all isolated RNA was converted to cDNA. Naive, central memory and regulatory T cell samples averaged roughly 3.7 million reads. Assay used: immunoSEQ multiplex PCR; TCRdb lists only in-frame clones, some missing. This table has 330,000 or so clones, around 13% appearing once. Per germline, CDR1 LNHNV and CDR2 YYDKDF (reference sequence). This CDR3 has 17 residues. V lost 1 base to trimming and J lost 4 bases, with 19 bases between them. Sequenced sample: central memory CD4+ T cells from blood. This receptor was taken from a man younger than 40 in good health. This chain joins TRBV15 and TRBJ1-2; D is perhaps TRBD1 (5 bases). In DNA, the CDR3 is TGTGCCACCAGCAGAGGTAGTGTCTTGGGGGGTAGCTATGGCTACACCTTC. Its protein is CATSRGSVLGGSYGYTF.